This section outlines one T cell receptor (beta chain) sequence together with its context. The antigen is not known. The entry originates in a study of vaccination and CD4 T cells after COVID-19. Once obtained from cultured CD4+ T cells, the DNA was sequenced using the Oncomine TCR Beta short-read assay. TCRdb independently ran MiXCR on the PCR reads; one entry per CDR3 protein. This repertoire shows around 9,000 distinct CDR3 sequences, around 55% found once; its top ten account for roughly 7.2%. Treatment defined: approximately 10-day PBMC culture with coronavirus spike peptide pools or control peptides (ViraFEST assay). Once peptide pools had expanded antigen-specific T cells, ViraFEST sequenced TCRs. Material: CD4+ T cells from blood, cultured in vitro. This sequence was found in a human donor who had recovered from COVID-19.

The CDR3 reads CSAPGQGSMNTEAFF. CDR3 sequence (DNA): TGCAGTGCGCCAGGACAGGGGAGTATGAACACTGAAGCTTTCTTT. The rearrangement uses TRBV20-1 and TRBJ1-1, with 9 bases that match TRBD1. The trim removed 6 bases at V and 0 bases at J, leaving 8 bases unmatched. This CDR3 has 15 residues. The V gene's germline CDR1 is DFQATT and CDR2 SNEGSKA (reference sequence).